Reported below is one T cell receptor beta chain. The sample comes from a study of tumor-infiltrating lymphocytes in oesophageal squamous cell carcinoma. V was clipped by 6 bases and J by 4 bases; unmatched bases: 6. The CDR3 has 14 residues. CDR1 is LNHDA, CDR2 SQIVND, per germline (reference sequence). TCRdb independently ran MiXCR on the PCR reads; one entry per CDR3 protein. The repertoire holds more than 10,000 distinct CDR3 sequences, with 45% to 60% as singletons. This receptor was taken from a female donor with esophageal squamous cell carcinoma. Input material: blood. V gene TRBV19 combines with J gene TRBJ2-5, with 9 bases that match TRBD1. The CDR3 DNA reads TGTGCCAGTAGGGACAGGGGCAGGGGAGAGACCCAGTACTTC. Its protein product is CASRDRGRGETQYF.